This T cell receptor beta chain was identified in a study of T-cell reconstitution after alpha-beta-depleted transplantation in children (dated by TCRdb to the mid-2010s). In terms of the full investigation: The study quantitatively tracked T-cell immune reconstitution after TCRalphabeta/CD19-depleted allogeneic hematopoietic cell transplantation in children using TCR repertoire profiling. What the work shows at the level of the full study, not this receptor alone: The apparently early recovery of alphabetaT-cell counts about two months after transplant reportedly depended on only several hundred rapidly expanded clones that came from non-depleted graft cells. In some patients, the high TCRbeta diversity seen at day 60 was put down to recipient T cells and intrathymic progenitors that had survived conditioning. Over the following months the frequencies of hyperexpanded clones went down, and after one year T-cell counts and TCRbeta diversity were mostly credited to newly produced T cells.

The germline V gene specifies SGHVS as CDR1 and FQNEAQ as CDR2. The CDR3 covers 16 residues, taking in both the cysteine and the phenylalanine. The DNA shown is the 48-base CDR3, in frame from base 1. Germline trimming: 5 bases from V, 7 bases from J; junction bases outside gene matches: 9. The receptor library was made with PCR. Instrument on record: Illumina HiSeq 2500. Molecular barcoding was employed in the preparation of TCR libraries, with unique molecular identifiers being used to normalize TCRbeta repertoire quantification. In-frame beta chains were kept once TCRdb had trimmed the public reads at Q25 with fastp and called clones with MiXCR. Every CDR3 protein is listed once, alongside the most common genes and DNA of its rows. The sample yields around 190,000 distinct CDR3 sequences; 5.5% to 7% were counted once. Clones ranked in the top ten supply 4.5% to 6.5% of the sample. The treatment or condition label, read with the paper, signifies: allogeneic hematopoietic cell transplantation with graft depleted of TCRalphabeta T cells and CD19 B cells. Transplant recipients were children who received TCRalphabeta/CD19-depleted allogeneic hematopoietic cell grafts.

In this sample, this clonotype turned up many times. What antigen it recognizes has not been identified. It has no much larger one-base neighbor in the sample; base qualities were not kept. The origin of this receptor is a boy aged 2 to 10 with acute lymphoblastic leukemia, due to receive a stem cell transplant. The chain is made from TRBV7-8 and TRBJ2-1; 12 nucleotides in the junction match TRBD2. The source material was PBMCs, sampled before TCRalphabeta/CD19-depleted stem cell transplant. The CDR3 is CASSERPGTSGNEQFF. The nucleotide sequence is TGTGCCAGCAGCGAAAGACCCGGGACTAGCGGGAATGAGCAGTTCTTC. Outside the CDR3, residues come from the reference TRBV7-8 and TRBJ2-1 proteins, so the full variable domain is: GAGVSQSPRYKVAKRGQDVALRCDPISGHVSLFWYQQALGQGPEFLTYFQNEAQLDKSGLPSDRFFAERPEGSVSTLKIQRTQQEDSAVYLCASSERPGTSGNEQFFGPGTRLTVL.